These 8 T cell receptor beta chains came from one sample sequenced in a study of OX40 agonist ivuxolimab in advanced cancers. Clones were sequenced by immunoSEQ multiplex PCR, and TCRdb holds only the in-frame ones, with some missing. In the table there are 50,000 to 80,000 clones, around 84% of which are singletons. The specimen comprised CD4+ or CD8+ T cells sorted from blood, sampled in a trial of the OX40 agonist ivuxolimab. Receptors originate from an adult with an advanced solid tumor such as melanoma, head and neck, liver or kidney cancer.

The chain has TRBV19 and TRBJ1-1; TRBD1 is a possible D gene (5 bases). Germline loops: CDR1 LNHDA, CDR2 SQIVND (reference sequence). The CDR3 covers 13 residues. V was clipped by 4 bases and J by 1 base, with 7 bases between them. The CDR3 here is CASSSDRNTEAFF. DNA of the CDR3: TGTGCCAGTAGTAGCGACAGGAACACTGAAGCTTTCTTT.

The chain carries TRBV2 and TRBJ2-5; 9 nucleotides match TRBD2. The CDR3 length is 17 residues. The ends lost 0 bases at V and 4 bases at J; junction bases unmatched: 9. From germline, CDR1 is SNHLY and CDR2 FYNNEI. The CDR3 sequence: CASSEALLAGVRETQYF. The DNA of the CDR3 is TGTGCCAGCAGTGAAGCGCTACTAGCGGGTGTACGAGAGACCCAGTACTTC. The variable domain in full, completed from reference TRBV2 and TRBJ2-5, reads EPEVTQTPSHQVTQMGQEVILRCVPISNHLYFYWYRQILGQKVEFLVSFYNNEISEKSEIFDDQFSVERPDGSNFTLKIRSTKLEDSAMYFCASSEALLAGVRETQYFGPGTRLLVL.

The CDR3 DNA is TGTGCCAGCAGCCCCGGTGAGCGGGCCAGCACAGATACGCAGTATTTT. Amino acid sequence: CASSPGERASTDTQYF. The chain recombines TRBV7-9 with TRBJ2-3; a weak D match, TRBD2 (6 bases). V was clipped by 5 bases and J by 0 bases, with 15 bases between them. From germline, CDR1 is SEHNR and CDR2 FQNEAQ (reference sequence). This CDR3 spans 16 amino acids.

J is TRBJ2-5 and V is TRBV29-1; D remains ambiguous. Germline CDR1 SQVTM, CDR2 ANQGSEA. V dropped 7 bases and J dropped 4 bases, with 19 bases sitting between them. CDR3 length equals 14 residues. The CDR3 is CSGQPPMYGETQYF. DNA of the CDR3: TGCAGCGGCCAACCCCCCATGTATGGAGAGACCCAGTACTTC. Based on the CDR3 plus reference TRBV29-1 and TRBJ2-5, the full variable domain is SAVISQKPSRDICQRGTSLTIQCQVDSQVTMMFWYRQQPGQSLTLIATANQGSEATYESGFVIDKFPISRPNLTFSTLTVSNMSPEDSSIYLCSGQPPMYGETQYFGPGTRLLVL.

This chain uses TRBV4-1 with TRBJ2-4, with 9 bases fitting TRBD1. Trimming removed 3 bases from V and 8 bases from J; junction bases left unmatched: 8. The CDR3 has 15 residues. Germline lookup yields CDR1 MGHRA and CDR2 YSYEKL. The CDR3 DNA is TGCGCCAGCAGCCACCTGGGACAGGGCGTAGACATTCAGTACTTC. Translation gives CASSHLGQGVDIQYF.

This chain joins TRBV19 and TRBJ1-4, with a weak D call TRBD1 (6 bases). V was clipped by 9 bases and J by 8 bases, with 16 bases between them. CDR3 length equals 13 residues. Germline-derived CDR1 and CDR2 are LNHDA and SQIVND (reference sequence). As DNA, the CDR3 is TGTGCCAGCATGAGGGGGGAAGGAGAAAAACTGTTTTTT. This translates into CASMRGEGEKLFF.

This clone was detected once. The CDR3 is CASSRALVGAERAGYTF. CDR3 nucleotide sequence: TGTGCCAGTAGTCGGGCACTGGTGGGCGCCGAAAGAGCTGGCTACACCTTC. The rearrangement joins TRBV19 to TRBJ1-2; D not resolved. Deletions cut 5 bases from V and 7 bases from J, with 26 bases between. Germline V lookup: CDR1 LNHDA, CDR2 SQIVND (reference sequence). The CDR3 is 17 amino acids.

Here the CDR3 DNA reads TGTGCCTGGAGTGTAAATCGGGCGGGGGGGATCCAGTACTTC. Translating it yields CAWSVNRAGGIQYF. The chain recombines TRBV30 with TRBJ2-7, with TRBD2 matching 9 bases. This CDR3 contains 14 residues. Germline values: CDR1 GTSNPN, CDR2 SVGIG (reference sequence). Losses at the gene ends were 0 bases for V and 10 bases for J; bases not matched to a gene: 10.